This T cell receptor beta chain was observed in a study of cytomegalovirus exposure and HLA in healthy donors (dated by TCRdb to between 2016 and 2019). Broadly, across the study: In an earlier analysis of 587 of the donors, about 270 Gb of sequence data and 100 million or so unique TCR beta sequences from some 170 million T cells were reported. An early release that covered about 640 HLA-typed donors contained 300 to 350 gigabases of sequencing data and 85 million to 100 million unique TCR sequences. The study combined high-throughput TCR immunosequencing, statistical association of individual TCRs with disease status, and machine learning to predict cytomegalovirus infection status. Several DR-DQ haplotypes were treated as single units for association and clustering because of strong linkage in the cohort. Of the 300 to 500 genotyped donors, 65% to 90% were placed in the genetic ancestry cluster associated with self-reported Caucasian donors. HLA typing included class I and class II loci at four-digit resolution. Rather than drawing on any new phenotypic data, the later analysis identified candidate immune exposures from TCR beta sequences and the way those sequences occurred across donors. A later analysis re-examined previously published TCR beta repertoires from more than 650 donors and added high-resolution HLA genotyping to investigate patterns of TCR occurrence. The study aimed to test whether signatures of past pathogen exposure could be identified by cataloging public T cell receptors. Donor age, sex, ethnicity and CMV serostatus were collected together with the repertoire data. To decide whether each TCR beta V gene segment behaved as functional or pseudogenic, an earlier analysis of some 580 of the donors relied on high-throughput TCR beta sequencing. Typing coverage differed by locus: A, B, C, DRB1 and DQB1 were typed in roughly 620-630 donors, DQA1 in about 510, DPA1 in roughly 590, and DPB1 in just under 490. Every repertoire in the discovery cohort had been generated on one and the same sequencing platform. A later genetic analysis used genome-wide SNP genotypes for about 60% of the 666 donors, treating that subset as a discovery cohort. Across 300 to 400 genotyped donors of the cohort, an average of about 200,000 unique TCR beta nucleotide sequences per donor were sequenced, and 15% to 20% of those sequences were non-productive. In addition to the first cohort of around 670 subjects, a separate validation cohort of about 120 different subjects was used. The study used immunosequencing to profile the T cell repertoires of several hundred subjects and linked those repertoires to cytomegalovirus serostatus. What the research found in general, with its limitations: At a false discovery rate of 0.05, a later analysis linked around 15,000 TCR beta sequences to specific HLA alleles. When HLA alleles, especially DR and DQ, strongly co-occurred, attributing TCR associations to individual alleles was difficult. Cytomegalovirus status was reported to be diagnosed by the classifier with high specificity and sensitivity in both the original and validation cohorts. Because some donors lacked HLA typing at each locus, the association tests relied only on the typed subset. In an earlier analysis of some 640 of the donors, most TCR beta V segments were observed in productive rearrangements about 90% or about 30% of the time, broadly matching IMGT annotations. In a later analysis, TCR association rates were found to vary across HLA loci, with the most associated TCRs seen for DRB1 alleles and the fewest for HLA-C alleles. Compared with the approximately 700-donor mean, donors in an Asian-associated ancestry cluster had fewer N-insertions in productive TCRs, according to a later genetic analysis. A cluster of highly shared sequence variants was judged likely to be a technical artifact of the sequencing pipeline. A further reported finding was that TCR beta sequences accurately predicted the HLA-A and HLA-B alleles for most subjects in the first cohort. An association between a missense DCLRE1C variant and V-gene and J-gene trimming of TCR beta chains was found in a later genetic analysis and replicated in an independent cohort. A total of around 150 TCR beta chains were listed by the study as associated with cytomegalovirus. Most TCR sequences were seen in very few donors, while some public TCRs were found in many individuals. Three of the identified cytomegalovirus-associated TCR beta chains were confirmed in vitro to be specific for cytomegalovirus antigens. Approximately 18 rarely observed V segments, including chromosome 9 orphons, were excluded from the earlier analysis of 550 to 700 of the donors because counts were too low. Correlated functional status among segregating V segments might be attributable to linkage disequilibrium, but an unknown experimental factor could not be ruled out. A later analysis found that HLA-associated TCR beta chains were more clonally expanded and had lower generation probabilities than equally common non-associated chains. According to a later analysis, most CMV-associated TCR beta chains appeared to be HLA-restricted, and the HLA associations seemed to be driven largely by CMV exposure. Several of the top co-occurrence clusters appeared to be linked to parvovirus B19, influenza, CMV and Epstein-Barr virus, according to a later analysis. For the cohort, immune exposure information was limited to CMV serostatus. Some IMGT-functional V segments, including TRBV6-2 and TRBV6-3, could not be distinguished by the 87-base-pair reads and were therefore excluded. The authors suggested that the approach could potentially be generalized to other disease states and immunological phenotypes. The presence/absence analyses assumed that sequencing depth was roughly uniform across donors, and that assumption may not be true. The cohort was sequenced for TCR beta chains only, and without alpha or paired-chain data the features that could be detected were limited.

In total, about 650 healthy bone marrow donors made up the cohort. At the time of sampling, all cohort members were nominally healthy, though unrecorded immune exposures were likely present. The donor was CMV seropositive and belonged to the group of more than 250 seropositive cohort members. Every donor gave a peripheral blood sample, and the peripheral blood mononuclear cells from that sample were used for TCR beta sequencing. The Qiagen DNeasy Blood Extraction Kit was used to extract genomic DNA from the blood cell samples. Receptor libraries were prepared by the immunoSEQ multiplex PCR assay. For the multiplex PCR, a mixture combining 60 forward primers for TCR Vbeta segments and 13 reverse primers for TCR Jbeta segments was used. The CDR3 region of rearranged TCR beta genes was amplified from genomic DNA by a multiplex PCR assay. On the Illumina HiSeq System, the amplified TCR beta libraries were sequenced as 87-base-pair reads. In the source study's methods: In a later analysis, some 80 million unique TCR beta chains were counted across the roughly 610 repertoires, and roughly 11 million of these chains were shared by at least two donors. A nearest-neighbor algorithm error-corrected the raw reads and collapsed the reads into unique sequences, merging closely related sequences to remove PCR and sequencing errors. CDR3 sequences were aligned to IMGT reference sequences to assign V, D and J gene segments. Each retained sequence needed at least a six-nucleotide match to both a V gene segment and a J gene segment. Rearrangements were classified as productive when the CDR3 lacked stop codons and remained in frame with V and J, and all other rearrangements were classified as non-productive. Following IMGT convention, CDR3 was defined as the stretch from the second conserved V-encoded cysteine to the conserved J-encoded phenylalanine. The earlier analysis of roughly 590 of the donors excluded sequences that lacked an unambiguous match to a single V gene segment. An earlier analysis of some 500 of the donors classified V segments as functional when productive rearrangements were above 56.7% and as segregating when the standard deviation between donors was above 5%. A statistical classification framework was developed to diagnose cytomegalovirus status using the catalog of TCR beta chain sequences. A later analysis assigned V and J genes by comparing TCR nucleotide sequences with IMGT/GENE-DB human TR gene sequences. The TCRdist pipeline was used in a later analysis to assign CDR3 sequences and most-parsimonious VDJ recombination scenarios. In a later analysis, each TCR beta chain was defined by its CDR3 amino acid sequence together with its V-gene family, and reads without a unique V-gene family were excluded. A later analysis removed several hundred highly shared, low-generation-probability nucleotide sequences to deal with suspected cross-contamination and a sequencing artifact. In a later analysis, a clonal expansion index for each public chain was calculated from normalized within-repertoire ranks of inferred template counts. Generation probabilities in a later analysis came from a VDJ recombination model fitted to out-of-frame rearrangements, and those results were checked against IGoR. A later analysis scored TCR-TCR, TCR-HLA and TCR-CMV co-occurrence with hypergeometric tests, applying a repertoire-size bias correction to TCR pairs. A later analysis estimated false discovery rates by permuting HLA or CMV assignments 20 times. A later analysis grouped co-occurring TCRs with DBSCAN, adding TCRdist sequence similarity when clustering within HLA-allele-positive subsets. Repertoires with fewer than 30,000 or more than 120,000 public chains, plus five repertoires with anomalous nucleotide sharing, were excluded from co-occurrence clustering. TCRdb provides this immuneACCESS table in a form limited to in-frame rearrangements. Some clones are lacking; in checked studies, under half of them reflect an unresolved V gene, and why the rest are absent is not known. From that table come the V and J calls and clone size; the DNA was used to work out D and trimming. The sample records under 200,000 clones, 70% to 80% of which are singletons. About 2.1% of the sample belongs to the ten largest clones.

The germline V and J ends show losses of 3 bases and 2 bases respectively, and no gene match explains 0 bases of the junction. The CDR3, cysteine through phenylalanine, is 13 amino acids long. Solely the CDR3 DNA is kept, with 39 bases framed from the first base. CDR1 LNHDA and CDR2 SQIVND were looked up in the germline V gene (reference sequence). As to this clone: What this receptor recognizes is not known. Base-call qualities are not available, and no considerably larger clone is one nucleotide away.

In this chain, TRBV19 is recombined with TRBJ2-5; TRBD1 aligns with 7 central bases. This sequence originates from a woman aged 30 to 39 in good health and CMV-seropositive. The sequencing sample was made of PBMCs. The bases are TGTGCCAGTAGTATGACAGGGCAAGAGACCCAGTACTTC. It translates as CASSMTGQETQYF.